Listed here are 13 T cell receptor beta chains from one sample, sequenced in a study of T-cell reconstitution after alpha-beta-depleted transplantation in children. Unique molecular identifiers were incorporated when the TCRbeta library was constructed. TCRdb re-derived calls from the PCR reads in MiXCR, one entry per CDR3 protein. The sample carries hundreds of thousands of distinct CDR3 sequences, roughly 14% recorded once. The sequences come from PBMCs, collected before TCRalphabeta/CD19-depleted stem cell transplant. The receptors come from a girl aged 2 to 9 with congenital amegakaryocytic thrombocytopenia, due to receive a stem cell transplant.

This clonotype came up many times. CDR3 sequence reads: CASTPDTQYF. The CDR3 DNA follows: TGTGCCAGCACGCCAGATACGCAGTATTTT. The chain combines TRBV12-3 or TRBV12-4 with TRBJ2-3; D call uncertain. Trimming took 7 bases from V and 4 from J, leaving 3 bases between them. The CDR3 covers 10 residues.

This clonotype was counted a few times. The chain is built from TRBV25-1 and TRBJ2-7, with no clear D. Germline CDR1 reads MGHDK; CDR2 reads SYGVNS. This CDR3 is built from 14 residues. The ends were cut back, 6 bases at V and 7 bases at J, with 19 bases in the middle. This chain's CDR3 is CASSQSAPTVEQYF. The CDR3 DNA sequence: TGTGCCAGCAGCCAGTCGGCTCCTACCGTGGAGCAGTACTTC.

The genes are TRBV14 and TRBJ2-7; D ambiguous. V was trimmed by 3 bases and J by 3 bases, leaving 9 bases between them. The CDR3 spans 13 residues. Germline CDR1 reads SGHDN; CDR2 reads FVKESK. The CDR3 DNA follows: TGTGCCAGCAGCCAGGGGAAAGGCTACGAGCAGTACTTC. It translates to CASSQGKGYEQYF.

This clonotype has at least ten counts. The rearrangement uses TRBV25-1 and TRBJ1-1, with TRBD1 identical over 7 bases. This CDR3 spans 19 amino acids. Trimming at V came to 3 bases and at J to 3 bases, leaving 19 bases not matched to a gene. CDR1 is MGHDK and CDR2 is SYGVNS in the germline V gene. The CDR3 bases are TGTGCCAGCAGTGACCGACCGGACAGGACGGTAAGGTTGGACACTGAAGCTTTCTTT. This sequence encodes CASSDRPDRTVRLDTEAFF.

The CDR3 reads CASSPLFSKGLSGNTIYF. The CDR3 DNA reads TGTGCCAGCAGCCCTCTATTTTCAAAGGGCCTCTCTGGAAACACCATATATTTT. The rearrangement uses TRBV9 and TRBJ1-3, with D unclear. This CDR3 is built from 18 residues. Trimming shortened V by 4 bases and J by 0 bases, and 20 bases separated the two germline ends. Germline CDR1 SGDLS, CDR2 YYNGEE.

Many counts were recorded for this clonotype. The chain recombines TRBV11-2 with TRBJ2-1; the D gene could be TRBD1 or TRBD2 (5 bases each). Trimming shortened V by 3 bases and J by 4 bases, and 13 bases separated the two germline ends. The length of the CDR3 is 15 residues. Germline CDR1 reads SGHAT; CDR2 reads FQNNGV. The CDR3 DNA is TGTGCCAGCAGCTTGGCCACCGGGGCTTACAATGAGCAGTTCTTC. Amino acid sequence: CASSLATGAYNEQFF.

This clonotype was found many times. The CDR3 loop reads CASSRISYEQYF. The CDR3 DNA reads as TGTGCCAGCAGCCGGATATCCTACGAGCAGTACTTC. V gene TRBV7-8 combines with J gene TRBJ2-7; D uncertain. Trimming took 5 bases from V and 1 from J, leaving 6 bases between them. This CDR3 region has 12 residues. Germline lookup yields CDR1 SGHVS and CDR2 FQNEAQ.

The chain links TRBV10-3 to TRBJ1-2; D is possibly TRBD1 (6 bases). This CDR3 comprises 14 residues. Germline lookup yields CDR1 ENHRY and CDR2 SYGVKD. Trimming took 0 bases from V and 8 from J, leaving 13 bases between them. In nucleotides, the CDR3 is TGTGCCATCAGTGAGTCACAGGGAGATGACGGCTACACCTTC. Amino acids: CAISESQGDDGYTF.

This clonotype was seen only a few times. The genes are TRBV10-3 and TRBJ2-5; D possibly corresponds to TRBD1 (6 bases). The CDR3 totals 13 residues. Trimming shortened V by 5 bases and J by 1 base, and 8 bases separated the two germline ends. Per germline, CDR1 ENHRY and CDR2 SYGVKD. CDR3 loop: CAISPDSQETQYF. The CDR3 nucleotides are TGTGCCATCAGTCCGGACAGCCAAGAGACCCAGTACTTC.

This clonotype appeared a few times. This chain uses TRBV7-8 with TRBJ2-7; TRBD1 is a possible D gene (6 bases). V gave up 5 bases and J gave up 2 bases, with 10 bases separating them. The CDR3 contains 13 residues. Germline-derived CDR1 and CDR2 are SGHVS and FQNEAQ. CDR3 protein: CASSMDSPYEQYF. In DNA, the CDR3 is TGTGCCAGCAGCATGGACAGCCCCTACGAGCAGTACTTC.

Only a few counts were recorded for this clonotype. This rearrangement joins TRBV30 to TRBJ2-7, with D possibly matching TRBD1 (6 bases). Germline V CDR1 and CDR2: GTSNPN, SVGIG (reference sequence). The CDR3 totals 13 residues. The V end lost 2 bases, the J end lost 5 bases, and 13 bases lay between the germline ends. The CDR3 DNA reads TGTGCCTGGAGTAGCTACAGGGTGGACGAGCAGTACTTC. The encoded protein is CAWSSYRVDEQYF.

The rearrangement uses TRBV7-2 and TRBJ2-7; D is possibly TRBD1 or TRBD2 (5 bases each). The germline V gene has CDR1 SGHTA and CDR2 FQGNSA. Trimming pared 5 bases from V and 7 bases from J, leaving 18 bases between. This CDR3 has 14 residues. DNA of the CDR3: TGTGCCAGCAGCGACAGTGGGGTTCGGGAAGAGCAGTACTTC. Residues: CASSDSGVREEQYF.

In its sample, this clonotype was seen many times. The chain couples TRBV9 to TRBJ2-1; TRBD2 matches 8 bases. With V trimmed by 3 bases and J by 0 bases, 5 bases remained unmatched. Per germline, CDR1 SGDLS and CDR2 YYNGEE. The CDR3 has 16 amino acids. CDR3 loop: CASSASGLGSYNEQFF. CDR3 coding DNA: TGTGCCAGCAGCGCGTCGGGACTAGGCTCCTACAATGAGCAGTTCTTC.